The sequence of this T cell receptor (beta chain) was determined in a study of T cell changes during pregnancy in multiple sclerosis. The method was immunoSEQ multiplex PCR; TCRdb's version includes in-frame clones alone and lacks a portion of them. The table lists about 84,000 clones, about 94% of them singletons. Losses at the gene ends were 0 bases for V and 6 bases for J; bases not matched to a gene: 7. This CDR3 spans 16 amino acids. The germline V gene encodes CDR1 LGHNA and CDR2 YNFKEQ. This sequence joins TRBV4-2 and TRBJ2-1, with 8 bases fitting TRBD2. The origin of this receptor is a female donor with multiple sclerosis, enrolled in a pregnancy study. The input for sequencing was peripheral blood, taken in the third trimester of pregnancy. CDR3 sequence (DNA): TGTGCCAGCAGCCAAGATACCGGGGGGGCCTCCAATGAGCAGTTCTTC. Its translation is CASSQDTGGASNEQFF.